A selection of T cell receptor beta chains follows, all from one sample in a study of T cell changes during pregnancy in multiple sclerosis. The protocol was immunoSEQ multiplex PCR, while the TCRdb copy is restricted to in-frame clones and leaves out a portion. The table lists about 72,000 clones, 90% to 95% of them singletons. This material consisted of peripheral blood, taken in the third trimester of pregnancy. The receptors were sampled from a female donor in good health, enrolled as a control in a pregnancy study. Each CDR3 is given with its conserved first and last residue. A D gene is named only where the DNA matches it firmly. The size of a clone is reported for some rows only, either as once, few or many, or as a class for expanded clones.

size	J	D	V	CDR3	DNA
once	TRBJ1-2	.	TRBV6-5	CAASGGGNYGYTF	TGTGCCGCCAGCGGGGGGGGGAACTATGGCTACACCTTC
.	TRBJ1-2	.	TRBV6-1	CASSEALRAPFYGYTF	TGTGCCAGCAGTGAAGCGCTGAGGGCCCCCTTCTATGGCTACACCTTC
.	TRBJ1-1	.	TRBV5-1	CASSLLDTQNTEAFF	TGCGCCAGCAGCTTGTTGGACACACAGAACACTGAAGCTTTCTTT
.	TRBJ2-7	TRBD1	TRBV19	CASSSDRGYEQYF	TGTGCCAGTAGTTCGGACAGGGGCTACGAGCAGTACTTC
.	TRBJ1-1	.	TRBV7-6	CASSLIRADEAFF	TGTGCCAGCAGCTTAATCAGGGCGGATGAAGCTTTCTTT
.	TRBJ2-5	TRBD2	TRBV9	CASSVLPGGLQETQYF	TGTGCCAGCAGCGTTTTACCGGGAGGGCTCCAAGAGACCCAGTACTTC
.	TRBJ2-4	TRBD2	TRBV5-8	CASGRGYTKNIQYF	TGTGCCAGCGGGCGGGGGTACACAAAAAACATTCAGTACTTC
.	TRBJ2-1	TRBD2	TRBV7-9	CASSGRVDEQFF	TGTGCCAGCAGCGGGAGGGTCGATGAGCAGTTCTTC
.	TRBJ2-2	.	TRBV4-1	CASSHRGLRNTGELFF	TGCGCCAGCAGCCACCGCGGTTTACGAAACACCGGGGAGCTGTTTTTT
.	TRBJ1-2	TRBD1	TRBV9	CASSVVDRGYGYTF	TGTGCCAGCAGCGTAGTCGACAGGGGCTATGGCTACACCTTC
.	TRBJ1-1	.	TRBV18	CASSALPSRGTEAFF	TGTGCCAGCTCCGCGCTGCCCTCCCGGGGCACTGAAGCTTTCTTT
few	TRBJ1-1	.	TRBV9	CASSDRMTNTEAFF	TGTGCCAGCAGCGACAGGATGACAAACACTGAAGCTTTCTTT
.	TRBJ2-2	TRBD2	TRBV6-5	CASSWTAPGGTGELFF	TGTGCCAGCAGTTGGACAGCCCCGGGGGGGACCGGGGAGCTGTTTTTT
.	TRBJ2-7	.	TRBV6-5	CASRQGSEQYF	TGTGCCAGCAGGCAGGGATCCGAGCAGTACTTC
.	TRBJ2-1	.	TRBV6-6	CASSSPPAERYNEQFF	TGTGCCAGCAGTTCCCCCCCAGCGGAGCGATACAATGAGCAGTTCTTC
once	TRBJ2-2	.	TRBV29-1	CSVTPRTGELFF	TGCAGCGTGACTCCGAGGACCGGGGAGCTGTTTTTT
.	TRBJ2-1	.	TRBV19	CASSYWGDGNNEQFF	TGTGCCAGTAGTTATTGGGGAGACGGGAACAATGAGCAGTTCTTC
.	TRBJ1-5	.	TRBV7-9	CASSPDGARDGQPQHF	TGTGCCAGCAGCCCGGATGGGGCCCGAGACGGTCAGCCCCAGCATTTT
.	TRBJ2-1	TRBD2	TRBV15	CATSRGGSDNNEQFF	TGTGCCACCAGCAGAGGCGGGAGCGATAACAATGAGCAGTTCTTC
.	TRBJ1-1	TRBD1	TRBV6-5	CASSYGQGVTEAFF	TGTGCCAGCAGTTACGGACAGGGGGTTACTGAAGCTTTCTTT
.	TRBJ1-5	TRBD1	TRBV28	CASSDRAQHF	TGTGCCAGCAGCGACAGGGCCCAGCATTTT
.	TRBJ2-7	TRBD2	TRBV28	CASTGRGEGSYEQYF	TGTGCCAGCACCGGCCGCGGGGAGGGCTCCTACGAGCAGTACTTC
.	TRBJ2-7	TRBD1	TRBV6-5	CASKVDRVREQYF	TGTGCCAGCAAAGTCGACAGGGTGAGGGAGCAGTACTTC
.	TRBJ2-1	TRBD2	TRBV6-1	CASSDERGVYNEQFF	TGTGCCAGCAGTGATGAGCGGGGGGTGTACAATGAGCAGTTCTTC
.	TRBJ2-7	.	TRBV5-4	CASSASETYEQYF	TGTGCCAGCAGCGCCTCCGAGACCTACGAGCAGTACTTC
.	TRBJ2-1	.	TRBV9	CASSVVAVGYNEQFF	TGTGCCAGCAGCGTAGTAGCGGTGGGTTACAATGAGCAGTTCTTC
.	TRBJ2-7	.	TRBV7-9	CASSLTNSYEQYF	TGTGCCAGCAGCCTGACAAACTCCTACGAGCAGTACTTC
.	TRBJ1-2	.	TRBV2	CASSVKGIDYGYTF	TGTGCCAGCAGTGTAAAGGGGATCGACTATGGCTACACCTTC
.	TRBJ1-3	TRBD1	TRBV4-2	CASSQRDRTLSGNTIYF	TGTGCCAGCAGCCAGAGGGACAGGACACTTTCTGGAAACACCATATATTTT
.	TRBJ2-5	.	TRBV4-1	CASSHEQPGSTQYF	TGCGCCAGCAGCCATGAACAACCAGGTTCGACCCAGTACTTC
.	TRBJ2-3	.	TRBV4-3	CASSHEVQGNTDTQYF	TGCGCCAGCAGCCATGAGGTGCAGGGCAACACAGATACGCAGTATTTT
.	TRBJ2-1	.	TRBV6-6	CASSSILTGEQFF	TGTGCCAGCAGTTCTATTTTGACGGGTGAGCAGTTCTTC
.	TRBJ1-2	TRBD1	TRBV6-5	CASSSPTGGTYGYTF	TGTGCCAGCAGTTCCCCGACAGGGGGCACCTATGGCTACACCTTC
.	TRBJ1-1	.	TRBV7-9	CASRFLTGNTEAFF	TGTGCCAGCAGATTCTTGACAGGGAACACTGAAGCTTTCTTT
.	TRBJ2-5	TRBD2	TRBV7-2	CASSWGLAGKGTQYF	TGTGCCAGCAGCTGGGGACTAGCGGGAAAGGGGACCCAGTACTTC
.	TRBJ2-7	TRBD2	TRBV4-3	CASSRERLAGLGEQYF	TGCGCCAGCAGCCGAGAGAGACTAGCGGGATTGGGCGAGCAGTACTTC
.	TRBJ1-5	.	TRBV6-1	CASSPPGGMDQPQHF	TGTGCCAGCAGTCCACCGGGGGGGATGGATCAGCCCCAGCATTTT
.	TRBJ2-7	TRBD1	TRBV5-1	CASSVDRVSYEQYF	TGCGCCAGCAGCGTCGACAGGGTGTCCTACGAGCAGTACTTC
.	TRBJ1-2	TRBD1	TRBV28	CASSFIGQGRNYGYTF	TGTGCCAGCAGTTTTATTGGACAGGGTAGGAACTATGGCTACACCTTC
.	TRBJ1-4	TRBD1	TRBV5-1	CASSPGQGGEKLFF	TGCGCCAGCAGCCCCGGACAGGGTGGCGAAAAACTGTTTTTT
once	TRBJ2-7	.	TRBV6-6	CASSYDRTYEQYF	TGTGCCAGCAGTTACGACAGAACCTACGAGCAGTACTTC